A single sample gave rise to the 32 T cell receptor beta chains below, sequenced in a study of T cell clones after liver transplantation. The protocol was immunoSEQ multiplex PCR, while the TCRdb copy is restricted to in-frame clones and leaves out a portion. The sample carries tens of thousands of clones, about 84% recorded once. The sample in question was CD4+ T cells from blood, obtained 45 to 46 months after liver transplant. The source of these receptors is a human patient who received a liver transplant. Some T cells may possibly be graft donor cells.

This clone was seen only once. The J gene is TRBJ2-7, the V gene TRBV7-2; the match to TRBD1 covers 7 bases. The CDR3 extends over 14 amino acids. Per the germline V gene, CDR1 is SGHTA and CDR2 is FQGNSA. Unmatched junction bases numbered 8, after V lost 4 bases and J lost 5 bases. The CDR3, as DNA: TGTGCCAGCAGCTCGACAGGGCGGAGTAACGAGCAGTACTTC. Amino acids: CASSSTGRSNEQYF.

J is TRBJ1-1 and V is TRBV7-9, with D tentatively TRBD1 (5 bases). Germline V CDR1 and CDR2: SEHNR, FQNEAQ (reference sequence). This CDR3 has 14 amino acids. Trimming took off 3 bases at V and 3 bases at J, with 11 bases between the two ends. CDR3 loop: CASSFAGRYTEAFF. The CDR3 coding sequence is TGTGCCAGCAGCTTCGCAGGGAGGTACACTGAAGCTTTCTTT.

This chain uses TRBV11-2 with TRBJ1-5, with 8 bases fitting TRBD1. Losses at the gene ends were 3 bases for V and 6 bases for J; bases not matched to a gene: 1. CDR1 and CDR2 (germline): SGHAT, FQNNGV. This CDR3 is 13 amino acids long. The CDR3 DNA follows: TGTGCCAGCAGCTTGGACAGGGCTCAGCCCCAGCATTTT. Translation: CASSLDRAQPQHF.

The gene calls are TRBV6-5 and TRBJ2-7; D possibly corresponds to TRBD2 (6 bases). The germline CDR1 and CDR2 sequences are MNHEY and SVGAGI. The CDR3 totals 14 residues. Trimming pared 6 bases from V and 3 bases from J, leaving 15 bases between. DNA for the CDR3: TGTGCCAGCAGCCCCGCAGGGACTGACTACGAGCAGTACTTC. Its translation: CASSPAGTDYEQYF.

V is TRBV11-1 and J is TRBJ1-2; D is perhaps TRBD1 (5 bases). The CDR3 is 12 amino acids. CDR1 and CDR2 (germline): SGHAT, FQDESV (reference sequence). V lost 3 bases and J lost 4, with 6 bases in between. The CDR3 DNA follows: TGTGCCAGCAGCTTTGACAGCTATGGCTACACCTTC. Amino acids: CASSFDSYGYTF.

V gene TRBV9 combines with J gene TRBJ1-2, with D unclear. The ends were cut back, 4 bases at V and 7 bases at J, with 11 bases in the middle. CDR3 length: 12 amino acids. Germline CDR1 and CDR2: SGDLS and YYNGEE. The DNA of the CDR3 is TGTGCCAGCAGCAGCCAGGACCCTGGCTACACCTTC. It translates to CASSSQDPGYTF.

The chain is built from TRBV6-6 and TRBJ2-5; 11 bases align to TRBD1. Germline assignment: CDR1 MNHNY and CDR2 SVGAGI (reference sequence). Trimming at V came to 2 bases and at J to 5 bases, leaving 4 bases not matched to a gene. This CDR3 is built from 15 residues. CDR3 loop: CASSYPDRGRETQYF. DNA of the CDR3: TGTGCCAGCAGTTACCCGGACAGGGGGCGGGAGACCCAGTACTTC.

This clone has a handful of counts. The chain uses TRBV9 and TRBJ1-2; D gene ambiguous. CDR1 is SGDLS, CDR2 YYNGEE, per germline. Trimming shortened V by 4 bases and J by 4 bases, and 5 bases separated the two germline ends. The CDR3 covers 11 residues. CDR3 loop: CASSLSYGYTF. CDR3 nucleotide sequence: TGTGCCAGCAGCTTGTCCTATGGCTACACCTTC.

V gene TRBV5-5 combines with J gene TRBJ2-1, with D uncertain. CDR1 SGHKS and CDR2 YYEKEE come from the germline V gene (reference sequence). V was pared by 0 bases and J by 10 bases, with 14 bases between. The CDR3 runs to 14 residues. CDR3 protein: CASSLVWNGREQFF. CDR3 sequence (DNA): TGTGCCAGCAGCTTGGTTTGGAACGGGCGCGAGCAGTTCTTC.

This rearrangement joins TRBV19 to TRBJ1-5, with a tentative D call TRBD1 (5 bases). V was clipped by 9 bases and J by 0 bases, with 15 bases between them. CDR1 is LNHDA, CDR2 SQIVND, per germline (reference sequence). The CDR3 extends over 15 amino acids. In DNA form, the CDR3 reads TGTGCCAGCACGGGACTAGACAGTAGCAATCAGCCCCAGCATTTT. It translates to CASTGLDSSNQPQHF.

The chain links TRBV18 to TRBJ1-5; D not certain. V lost 6 bases to trimming and J lost 6 bases, with 12 bases between them. This CDR3 has 13 amino acids. Germline V gene data show CDR1 as KGHSH and CDR2 as LQKENI. CDR3 coding DNA: TGTGCCAGCTCTCCAGAAAGTAGTCAGCCCCAGCATTTT. Translated, it gives CASSPESSQPQHF.

The chain recombines TRBV29-1 with TRBJ1-5; D not certain. Germline V lookup: CDR1 SQVTM, CDR2 ANQGSEA. V was pared by 4 bases and J by 5 bases, with 9 bases between. CDR3 length: 12 residues. CDR3 in amino acids: CSVGSFDQPQHF. The DNA for the CDR3 is TGCAGCGTTGGGTCCTTCGATCAGCCCCAGCATTTT. The entire variable domain, with the rest obtained from reference TRBV29-1 and TRBJ1-5, is as follows: SAVISQKPSRDICQRGTSLTIQCQVDSQVTMMFWYRQQPGQSLTLIATANQGSEATYESGFVIDKFPISRPNLTFSTLTVSNMSPEDSSIYLCSVGSFDQPQHFGDGTRLSIL.

The rearrangement joins TRBV28 to TRBJ2-7, with D unresolved. The CDR3 sequence is 15 residues long. V lost 2 bases, J lost 2 bases, and 13 bases lay in between. Looked up from germline, CDR1 is MDHEN and CDR2 is SYDVKM. CDR3 sequence reads: CASSLKPIPPYEQYF. The CDR3 DNA reads as TGTGCCAGCAGTTTAAAGCCCATTCCACCCTACGAGCAGTACTTC.

This clone was seen just once. This chain links TRBV18 with TRBJ2-2, with D hard to call. Germline V CDR1 and CDR2: KGHSH, LQKENI. The CDR3 totals 17 residues. Trimming stripped 1 base from V and 2 bases from J, with 14 bases between. The CDR3 protein is CASSPQFRPTNTGELFF. CDR3 sequence (DNA): TGTGCCAGCTCACCACAATTTCGCCCTACCAACACCGGGGAGCTGTTTTTT.

V usage is TRBV18 and J usage is TRBJ1-3; D is unclear. V was clipped by 0 bases and J by 1 base, with 7 bases between them. Germline V gene data show CDR1 as KGHSH and CDR2 as LQKENI. This CDR3 has 15 amino acids. CDR3 nucleotide sequence: TGTGCCAGCTCACCACCGTCAGGTTCTGGAAACACCATATATTTT. This sequence encodes CASSPPSGSGNTIYF.

This clone was recorded a few times. V usage is TRBV2 and J usage is TRBJ1-2; 9 bases match TRBD1. Trimming removed 7 bases from V and 4 bases from J; junction bases left unmatched: 7. The CDR3 length is 14 residues. Germline V gives CDR1 SNHLY, CDR2 FYNNEI. The CDR3 DNA is TGTGCCAGCACTGGACAGGGGTTGAGCTATGGCTACACCTTC. Translating gives CASTGQGLSYGYTF.

The chain joins TRBV6-5 to TRBJ2-7, with 7 bases fitting TRBD1. Per the germline V gene, CDR1 is MNHEY and CDR2 is SVGAGI. The J segment lost 3 bases and the V segment lost 5 bases, leaving 4 bases of the junction unmatched. The CDR3 spans 13 residues. CDR3 sequence: CASSRGLDYEQYF. CDR3 DNA sequence: TGTGCCAGCAGTAGGGGGCTGGACTACGAGCAGTACTTC.

The CDR3 sequence is CASSLGLAGNNEQFF. In nucleotides, the CDR3 is TGTGCCAGCAGCTTAGGTCTAGCGGGAAACAATGAGCAGTTCTTC. The chain couples TRBV7-2 to TRBJ2-1, with 9 positions matching TRBD2. The V gene's germline CDR1 is SGHTA and CDR2 FQGNSA. After removal of 1 base from V and 5 bases from J, the junction contained 3 bases not matched to a gene. The CDR3 has 15 residues.

The chain couples TRBV7-8 to TRBJ2-1; no reliable D call. Trimming cost V 5 bases and J 0 bases, with 20 bases left between them. The CDR3 has 18 residues. The V gene's germline CDR1 is SGHVS and CDR2 FQNEAQ. This CDR3 reads CASSITLLTLVSYNEQFF. In nucleotides, the CDR3 is TGTGCCAGCAGCATAACCCTATTGACGTTAGTCTCCTACAATGAGCAGTTCTTC.

The rearrangement links TRBV28 to TRBJ2-1; the match to TRBD2 covers 13 bases. Germline values: CDR1 MDHEN, CDR2 SYDVKM. The CDR3 runs to 17 residues. Trimming took 10 bases from V and 6 from J; bases not matched to a gene: 15. CDR3 protein: CATTNPIGTSGANEQFF. CDR3 nucleotide sequence: TGTGCCACAACAAATCCGATCGGGACTAGCGGGGCCAATGAGCAGTTCTTC.

The chain couples TRBV14 to TRBJ2-7; 8 nucleotides agree with TRBD1. Germline assignment: CDR1 SGHDN and CDR2 FVKESK. This CDR3 contains 15 residues. V trimming: 1 base; J trimming: 3 bases; junction bases outside the gene matches: 5. The CDR3 bases are TGTGCCAGCAGCCAAGTCCCAGGGGGCAGCTACGAGCAGTACTTC. Protein: CASSQVPGGSYEQYF.

This chain connects TRBV6-1 to TRBJ1-2, with 7 bases that match TRBD1. Looked up from germline, CDR1 is MNHNS and CDR2 is SASEGT. This CDR3 spans 15 amino acids. V shed 9 bases and J 2 bases; nucleotides not matched to a gene: 12. The CDR3 loop reads CASIAGQLANYGYTF. CDR3 nucleotide sequence: TGTGCCAGTATAGCGGGACAGCTGGCGAACTATGGCTACACCTTC.

The J gene is TRBJ2-1, the V gene TRBV10-3; no clear D. CDR1 and CDR2 from the germline V gene are ENHRY and SYGVKD. V was clipped by 7 bases and J by 4 bases, with 14 bases between them. The CDR3 totals 14 residues. CDR3 bases: TGTGCCATCACTGGGGTGGCGTTTTACAATGAGCAGTTCTTC. Translating gives CAITGVAFYNEQFF.

J is TRBJ2-2 and V is TRBV11-2; D perhaps matches TRBD2 (5 bases). The CDR3 loop spans 14 amino acids. Trimming took 4 bases from V and 6 from J, leaving 12 bases between them. The germline CDR1 and CDR2 sequences are SGHAT and FQNNGV. The CDR3 sequence is CASSSRLRAGELFF. CDR3 coding DNA: TGTGCCAGCAGCTCGCGGTTGAGGGCCGGGGAGCTGTTTTTT.

The V and J genes are TRBV9 and TRBJ1-4; 9 nucleotides line up with TRBD1. The CDR3 has 13 amino acids. Germline V CDR1 and CDR2: SGDLS, YYNGEE. Trimming removed 5 bases from V and 8 bases from J; junction bases left unmatched: 4. The CDR3 loop reads CASRGQGGEKLFF. CDR3 in DNA: TGTGCCAGCAGGGGACAGGGTGGCGAAAAACTGTTTTTT.

The J gene is TRBJ1-2, the V gene TRBV6-1; D is ambiguous. Between the trimmed V and J ends, which lost 1 base and 10 bases, there was a span of 19 bases. The CDR3 is made up of 15 amino acids. CDR1 and CDR2 from the germline V gene are MNHNS and SASEGT. CDR3 in DNA: TGTGCCAGCAGTGAAGTCGGGGAAGGGCCAAGTGACTACACCTTC. This codes for CASSEVGEGPSDYTF.

J is TRBJ2-1 and V is TRBV6-1, with D perhaps TRBD2 (6 bases). Germline CDR1 is MNHNS and CDR2 is SASEGT. The V end lost 5 bases, the J end lost 5 bases, and 16 bases lay between the germline ends. The length of the CDR3 is 15 residues. In DNA form, the CDR3 reads TGTGCCAGCAGTCCGGCGGGACGGATAGACAATGAGCAGTTCTTC. This codes for CASSPAGRIDNEQFF.

V gene TRBV5-6 combines with J gene TRBJ1-5, with unresolved D. Trimming took off 3 bases at V and 7 bases at J, with 14 bases between the two ends. Germline CDR1 is SGHDT and CDR2 is YYEEEE. This CDR3 is 14 amino acids long. The CDR3: CASSSFVLGQPQHF. The CDR3 coding sequence is TGTGCCAGCAGCTCGTTCGTCTTAGGACAGCCCCAGCATTTT.

The V call is TRBV28, the J call TRBJ2-1; 13 nucleotides match TRBD2. Per the germline V gene, CDR1 is MDHEN and CDR2 is SYDVKM. The CDR3 length is 14 residues. The ends lost 8 bases at V and 3 bases at J; junction bases unmatched: 1. The CDR3, as DNA: TGTGCCAGCCGACTAGCGGGAGGCTACAATGAGCAGTTCTTC. Protein sequence: CASRLAGGYNEQFF.

The chain has TRBV14 and TRBJ2-1; D possibly corresponds to TRBD2 (6 bases). Germline CDR1 is SGHDN and CDR2 is FVKESK. This CDR3 is 16 amino acids long. With 0 bases removed from V and 4 bases from J, the gap between germline ends came to 13 bases. The CDR3 nucleotides read TGTGCCAGCAGCCAAGAGGCGGGGACCGCGTACAATGAGCAGTTCTTC. Translation gives CASSQEAGTAYNEQFF.

This sequence joins TRBV28 and TRBJ1-5; 10 nucleotides agree with TRBD1. The V segment lost 7 bases and the J segment 6 bases; nucleotides outside the gene matches: 9. Germline V gene lookup returns CDR1 MDHEN and CDR2 SYDVKM. CDR3 length equals 15 residues. DNA for the CDR3: TGTGCCAGCATTCGGGACAGGGGTGGCGGTCAGCCCCAGCATTTT. As protein: CASIRDRGGGQPQHF.

The V and J genes are TRBV19 and TRBJ1-5; no firm D call. The V end was cut by 7 bases, the J end by 12 bases, with 19 bases between. The CDR3 is 13 residues long. From germline, CDR1 is LNHDA and CDR2 SQIVND (reference sequence). CDR3 nucleotide sequence: TGTGCCAGTACCTCCCATCGTACGATACGCCAGCATTTT. Residues: CASTSHRTIRQHF. Filled out from reference TRBV19 and TRBJ1-5, the complete variable domain reads DGGITQSPKYLFRKEGQNVTLSCEQNLNHDAMYWYRQDPGQGLRLIYYSQIVNDFQKGDIAEGYSVSREKKESFPLTVTSAQKNPTAFYLCASTSHRTIRQHFGDGTRLSIL.